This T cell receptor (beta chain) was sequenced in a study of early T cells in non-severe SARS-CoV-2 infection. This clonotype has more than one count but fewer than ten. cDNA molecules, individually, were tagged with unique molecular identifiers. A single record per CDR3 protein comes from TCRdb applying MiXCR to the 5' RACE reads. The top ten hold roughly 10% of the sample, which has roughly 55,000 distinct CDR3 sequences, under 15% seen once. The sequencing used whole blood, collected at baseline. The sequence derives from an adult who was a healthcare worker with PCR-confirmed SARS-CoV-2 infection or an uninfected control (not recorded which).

CDR3 sequence (DNA): TGTGCCAGCAGCTTTAACGGGGCGGGCGAGCAGTACTTC. Encoded protein: CASSFNGAGEQYF. The chain links TRBV7-3 to TRBJ2-7; D assignment may be TRBD1 or TRBD2 (5 bases each). V was cut by 3 bases and J by 6 bases, with 12 bases left in between. The CDR3 is made up of 13 amino acids. Germline CDR1 is SGHTA and CDR2 is FQGTGA. Filled out from reference TRBV7-3 and TRBJ2-7, the complete variable domain reads GAGVSQTPSNKVTEKGKYVELRCDPISGHTALYWYRQSLGQGPEFLIYFQGTGAADDSGLPNDRFFAVRPEGSVSTLKIQRTERGDSAVYLCASSFNGAGEQYFGPGTRLTVT.